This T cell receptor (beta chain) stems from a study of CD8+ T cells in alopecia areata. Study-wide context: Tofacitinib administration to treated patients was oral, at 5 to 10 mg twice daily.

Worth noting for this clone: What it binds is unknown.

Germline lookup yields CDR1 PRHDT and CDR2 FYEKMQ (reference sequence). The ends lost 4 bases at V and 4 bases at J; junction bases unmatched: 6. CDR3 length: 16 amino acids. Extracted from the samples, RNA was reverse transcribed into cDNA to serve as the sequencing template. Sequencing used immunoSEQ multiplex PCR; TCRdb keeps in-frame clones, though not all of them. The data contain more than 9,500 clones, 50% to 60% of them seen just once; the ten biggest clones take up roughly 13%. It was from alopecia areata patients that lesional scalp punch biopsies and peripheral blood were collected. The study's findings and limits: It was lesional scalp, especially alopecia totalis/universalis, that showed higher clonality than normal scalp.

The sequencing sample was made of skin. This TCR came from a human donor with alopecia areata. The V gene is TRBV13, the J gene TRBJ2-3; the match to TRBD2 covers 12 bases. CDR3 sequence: CASSYRTSGIPDTQYF. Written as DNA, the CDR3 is TGTGCCAGCAGCTATCGGACTAGCGGGATTCCAGATACGCAGTATTTT.